This is a list of T cell receptor beta chains from one sample in a study of breast tumors, draining lymph nodes, adjacent tissues. Via MiXCR, TCRdb re-called the multiplex PCR reads, giving one row per CDR3 protein. The data contain under 150,000 distinct CDR3 sequences, 20% to 25% of them singletons. The sequenced sample consisted of axillary lymph node tissue. The receptors were gathered from a female donor with breast cancer. Some clones in this sample may be carry-over from other donors' samples. CDR3s include the opening cysteine and the closing phenylalanine or tryptophan. A D gene is named only where the DNA matches it firmly. Clone size, where shown, is once, few, many, or a class for clones that have expanded.

clone_size	v_call	d_call	j_call	cdr3_aa	cdr3_nt
.	TRBV15	TRBD2	TRBJ2-3	CATSRSGSGVDTQYF	TGTGCCACCAGCAGGAGCGGGAGCGGAGTAGATACGCAGTATTTT
many	TRBV20-1	TRBD2	TRBJ2-3	CSAREGTSGTRMYF	TGCAGTGCTAGAGAAGGGACTAGCGGGACCCGAATGTATTTT
many	TRBV25-1	.	TRBJ2-3	CASSLGLPTDTQYF	TGTGCCAGCAGCTTGGGGTTGCCCACAGATACGCAGTATTTT
many	TRBV5-1	.	TRBJ2-1	CASKFEIEQFF	TGCGCCAGCAAATTCGAAATTGAGCAGTTCTTC
few	TRBV28	.	TRBJ2-3	CASSLSLTGDTQYF	TGTGCCAGCAGTTTATCCCTGACCGGGGATACGCAGTATTTT
many	TRBV2	.	TRBJ1-2	CASRGENYGYTF	TGTGCCAGCAGAGGGGAGAACTATGGCTACACCTTC
many	TRBV28	.	TRBJ2-3	CASSLRSRNTQYF	TGTGCCAGCAGTTTACGTAGCCGGAATACGCAGTATTTT
many	TRBV6-5	TRBD2	TRBJ2-7	CASSVSGRSGEQYF	TGTGCCAGCAGTGTTAGCGGGAGGTCTGGGGAGCAGTACTTC
many	TRBV6-1	TRBD2	TRBJ2-1	CASSEWTSGYNEQFF	TGTGCCAGCAGTGAGTGGACTAGCGGCTACAATGAGCAGTTCTTC
many	TRBV6-4	.	TRBJ2-1	CASSVSQNNEQFF	TGTGCCAGCAGTGTTTCTCAGAACAATGAGCAGTTCTTC
.	TRBV19	.	TRBJ2-1	CATVQANEQFF	TGTGCCACGGTACAGGCCAATGAGCAGTTCTTC
few	TRBV4-1	.	TRBJ2-3	CASSLEVPTDTQYF	TGCGCCAGCAGCCTGGAAGTCCCCACAGATACGCAGTATTTT
many	TRBV11-2	.	TRBJ2-3	CASSLEAGPTDTQYF	TGTGCCAGCAGCTTAGAGGCAGGACCCACAGATACGCAGTATTTT
many	TRBV29-1	TRBD2	TRBJ2-5	CSVGGLARETQYF	TGCAGCGTTGGGGGACTAGCGAGGGAGACCCAGTACTTC
.	TRBV28	.	TRBJ2-4	CASRLGQDRNIQYF	TGTGCCAGCAGGCTAGGGCAGGATCGGAACATTCAGTACTTC
many	TRBV15	TRBD2	TRBJ2-5	CATSSGLAGPQETQYF	TGTGCCACCAGCAGCGGACTAGCGGGACCACAAGAGACCCAGTACTTC
.	TRBV3-1	.	TRBJ1-4	CASSPLGGLEKLFF	TGTGCCAGCAGCCCATTGGGGGGGCTTGAAAAACTGTTTTTT
many	TRBV18	TRBD1	TRBJ1-6	CASSNSGQVNSPLHF	TGTGCCAGCTCAAACTCAGGACAGGTTAATTCACCCCTCCACTTT
many	TRBV15	.	TRBJ2-7	CATSRGRSGSYEQYF	TGTGCCACCAGCAGAGGACGGTCGGGCTCCTACGAGCAGTACTTC
.	TRBV28	.	TRBJ1-4	CASSSPSQGLNEKLFF	TGTGCCAGCAGTTCCCCCTCACAGGGACTTAATGAAAAACTGTTTTTT
many	TRBV11-2	TRBD1	TRBJ1-3	CASSSLGQGIGNTIYF	TGTGCCAGCAGCTCTTTAGGACAGGGAATTGGAAACACCATATATTTT
many	TRBV19	TRBD2	TRBJ2-7	CASSIKDSGSSYEQYF	TGTGCCAGTAGTATAAAGGACAGCGGGAGCTCCTACGAGCAGTACTTC
.	TRBV18	.	TRBJ2-3	CASSPRELDTQYF	TGTGCCAGCTCACCACGTGAATTAGATACGCAGTATTTT
many	TRBV6-5	TRBD1	TRBJ2-2	CASSLRGPSFVGFTGELFF	TGTGCCAGCAGCCTCAGGGGGCCATCTTTTGTGGGCTTCACCGGGGAGCTGTTTTTT
.	TRBV28	TRBD2	TRBJ2-1	CASRPTGTRDYNGQFF	TGTGCCAGCAGACCAACCGGGACTAGAGACTACAATGGGCAGTTCTTC
many	TRBV19	.	TRBJ2-6	CASSLSGVGTGANVLTF	TGTGCCAGTAGTCTTAGCGGAGTCGGGACTGGGGCCAACGTCCTGACTTTC
many	TRBV7-9	.	TRBJ1-5	CASSSAGEKPQHF	TGTGCCAGCAGCTCGGCAGGGGAGAAGCCCCAGCATTTT
many	TRBV30	.	TRBJ1-6	CAWRGSYNSPLHF	TGTGCCTGGAGGGGGTCCTATAATTCACCCCTCCACTTT
many	TRBV19	TRBD1	TRBJ2-2	CASSILGQANTGELFF	TGTGCCAGTAGTATCCTCGGACAGGCGAACACCGGGGAGCTGTTTTTT
many	TRBV20-1	TRBD1	TRBJ1-2	CSALDRAYGYTF	TGCAGTGCTCTAGACAGGGCATATGGCTACACCTTC
many	TRBV7-7	.	TRBJ1-4	CASSLEGGTNEKLFF	TGTGCTAGCAGCTTAGAGGGGGGAACTAATGAAAAACTGTTTTTT
few	TRBV30	.	TRBJ2-2	CAWRGNTGELFF	TGTGCCTGGAGGGGGAACACCGGGGAGCTGTTTTTT
few	TRBV28	TRBD2	TRBJ2-1	CASSLYRGLAGVYNEQFF	TGTGCCAGCAGTTTATACAGAGGACTAGCGGGAGTTTACAATGAGCAGTTCTTC
.	TRBV5-5	.	TRBJ2-2	CASSFQDVSTGELFF	TGTGCCAGCAGCTTCCAGGATGTGAGCACCGGGGAGCTGTTTTTT
many	TRBV7-8	TRBD1	TRBJ2-3	CASSLRDSSTDTQYF	TGTGCCAGCAGCTTACGGGACAGTAGCACAGATACGCAGTATTTT